This T cell receptor (beta chain) was profiled in a study of shared clonotypes between healthy human individuals. Germline assignment: CDR1 SQVTM and CDR2 ANQGSEA. V was clipped by 4 bases and J by 4 bases, with 14 bases between them. The CDR3 spans 13 residues. Details on this clone: What it binds is not known.

Study-wide results and caveats: Larger richness was generally estimated for naive than memory subsets.

Produced via immunoSEQ multiplex PCR; TCRdb's table is partial and in-frame only. The profile shows roughly 720,000 clones, roughly 88% of them singletons. The gene calls are TRBV29-1 and TRBJ2-7; D is unresolved. The TCR was taken from a man younger than 30 in good health. Some clones in this sample may be carry-over from other donors' samples. Input material: memory CD8+ T cells from PBMCs. The sample's subset: CD45RO+ cells pooled with CCR7-negative TemRA cells. The CDR3 region has the DNA TGCAGCGTTGTGGTACCCTCTCAATACGAGCAGTACTTC. Its protein product is CSVVVPSQYEQYF.